This TCR beta chain emerged from a study of blood T cell repertoires in COVID-19. Study summary: COVID-19 samples collected from the United States, Italy and Spain covered acute and convalescent phases. From T cells, B-cell-depleted T cells, or PBMCs came the material, which was cDNA or gDNA.

V gave up 0 bases and J gave up 0 bases, with 16 bases separating them. Germline lookup yields CDR1 MGHRA and CDR2 YSYEKL. The length of the CDR3 is 18 residues. Original methodology: Counts of nucleated cells, estimated from reference gene primer amplification, were obtained. TCRdb keeps only in-frame clones here, not all; method: immunoSEQ multiplex PCR. D and trimming were read from the DNA, whereas the V and J calls and clone size are those reported in that table. The table records 70,000 to 90,000 clones, less than 90% of them present only once. Sequencing input: peripheral blood. The origin of this receptor is a man aged 60 to 69 with acute or convalescent COVID-19. The rearrangement joins TRBV4-1 to TRBJ2-3, with D perhaps TRBD2 (5 bases). The CDR3 DNA sequence: TGCGCCAGCAGCCAAGATAGTAGGCGGGCGTCAAGCACAGATACGCAGTATTTT. Residues: CASSQDSRRASSTDTQYF.